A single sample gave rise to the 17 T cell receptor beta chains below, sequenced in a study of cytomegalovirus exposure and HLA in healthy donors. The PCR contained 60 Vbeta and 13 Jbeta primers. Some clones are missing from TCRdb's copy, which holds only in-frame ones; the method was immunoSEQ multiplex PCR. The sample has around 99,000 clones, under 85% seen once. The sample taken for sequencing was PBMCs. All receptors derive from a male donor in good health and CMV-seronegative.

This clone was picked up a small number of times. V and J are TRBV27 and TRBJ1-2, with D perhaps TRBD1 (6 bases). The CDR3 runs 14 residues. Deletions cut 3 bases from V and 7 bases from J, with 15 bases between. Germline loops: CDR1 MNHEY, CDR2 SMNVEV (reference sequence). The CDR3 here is CASSFLGTSPGYTF. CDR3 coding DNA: TGTGCCAGCAGTTTCCTAGGGACATCTCCTGGCTACACCTTC.

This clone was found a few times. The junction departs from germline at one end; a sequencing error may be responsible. The CDR3 nucleotides read TGTGCAAGCACACTAGCGGGAGAAAGGGGTGAGCAGTTCTTC. Amino acid sequence: CASTLAGERGEQFF. This chain uses TRBV9 with TRBJ2-1, with 11 bases identical to TRBD2. Germline assignment: CDR1 SGDLS and CDR2 YYNGEE. This CDR3 spans 14 amino acids.

The CDR3 DNA sequence: TGTGCCAGCAGCCAGACTAGCGGCTACACCGGGGAGCTGTTTTTT. It specifies CASSQTSGYTGELFF. The chain joins TRBV14 to TRBJ2-2, with TRBD2 matching 9 bases. V shed 3 bases and J 3 bases; nucleotides not matched to a gene: 2. This CDR3 is built from 15 residues. Germline CDR1 and CDR2: SGHDN and FVKESK.

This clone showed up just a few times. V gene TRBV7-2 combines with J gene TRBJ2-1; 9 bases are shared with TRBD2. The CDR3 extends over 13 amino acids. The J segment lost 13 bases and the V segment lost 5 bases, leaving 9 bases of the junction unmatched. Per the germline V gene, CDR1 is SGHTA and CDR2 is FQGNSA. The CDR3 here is CASSPGLARDQFF. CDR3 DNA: TGTGCCAGCAGCCCCGGACTAGCGAGGGATCAGTTCTTC.

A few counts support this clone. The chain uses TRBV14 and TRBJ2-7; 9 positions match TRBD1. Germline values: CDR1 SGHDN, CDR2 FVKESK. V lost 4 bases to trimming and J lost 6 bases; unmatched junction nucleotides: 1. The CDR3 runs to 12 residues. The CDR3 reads CASSPDRGEQYF. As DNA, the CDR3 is TGTGCCAGCAGCCCGGACAGGGGCGAGCAGTACTTC. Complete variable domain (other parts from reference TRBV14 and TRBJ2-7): EAGVTQFPSHSVIEKGQTVTLRCDPISGHDNLYWYRRVMGKEIKFLLHFVKESKQDESGMPNNRFLAERTGGTYSTLKVQPAELEDSGVYFCASSPDRGEQYFGPGTRLTVT.

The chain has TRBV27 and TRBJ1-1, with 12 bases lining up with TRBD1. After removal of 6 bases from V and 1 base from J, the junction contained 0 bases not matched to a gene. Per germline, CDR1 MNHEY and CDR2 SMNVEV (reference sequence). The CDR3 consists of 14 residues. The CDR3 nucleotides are TGTGCCAGCAGGGGACAGGGGGCGAACACTGAAGCTTTCTTT. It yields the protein CASRGQGANTEAFF.

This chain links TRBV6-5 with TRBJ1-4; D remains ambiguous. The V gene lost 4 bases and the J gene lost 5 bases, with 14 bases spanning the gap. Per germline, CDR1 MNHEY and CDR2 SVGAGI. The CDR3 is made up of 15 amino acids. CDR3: CASSSGAAKNEKLFF. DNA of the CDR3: TGTGCCAGCAGTTCCGGCGCGGCAAAAAATGAAAAACTGTTTTTT.

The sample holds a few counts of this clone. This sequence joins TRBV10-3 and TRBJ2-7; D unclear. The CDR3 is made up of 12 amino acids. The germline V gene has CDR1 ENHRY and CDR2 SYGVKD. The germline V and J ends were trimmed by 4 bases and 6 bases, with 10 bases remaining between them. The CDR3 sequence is CAISGPQIEQYF. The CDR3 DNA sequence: TGTGCCATCAGTGGCCCCCAGATCGAGCAGTACTTC.

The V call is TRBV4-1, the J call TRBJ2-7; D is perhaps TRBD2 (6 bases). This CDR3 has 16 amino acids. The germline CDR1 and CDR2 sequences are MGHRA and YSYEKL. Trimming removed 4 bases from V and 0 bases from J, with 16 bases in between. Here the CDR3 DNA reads TGCGCCAGCAGCCGGCGGGGACGGGAGTCCTCCTACGAGCAGTACTTC. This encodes CASSRRGRESSYEQYF.

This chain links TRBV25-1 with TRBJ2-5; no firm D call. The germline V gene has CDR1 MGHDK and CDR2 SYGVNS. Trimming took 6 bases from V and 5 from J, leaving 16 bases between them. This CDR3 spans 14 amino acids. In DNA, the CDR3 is TGTGCCAGCAGGTCCTCGCTTTGGCGGGAGACCCAGTACTTC. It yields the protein CASRSSLWRETQYF.

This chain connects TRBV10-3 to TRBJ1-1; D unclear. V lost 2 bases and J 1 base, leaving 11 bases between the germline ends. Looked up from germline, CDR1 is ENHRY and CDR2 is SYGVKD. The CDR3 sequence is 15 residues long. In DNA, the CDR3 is TGTGCCATCAGTGAGCAGAGGGCTTCGAACACTGAAGCTTTCTTT. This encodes CAISEQRASNTEAFF.

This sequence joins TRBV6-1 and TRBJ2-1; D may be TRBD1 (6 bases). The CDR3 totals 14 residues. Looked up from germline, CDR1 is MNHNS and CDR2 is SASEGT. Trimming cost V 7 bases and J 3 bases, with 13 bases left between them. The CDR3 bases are TGTGCCAGCACCCAGGACAGAAACTACAATGAGCAGTTCTTC. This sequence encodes CASTQDRNYNEQFF.

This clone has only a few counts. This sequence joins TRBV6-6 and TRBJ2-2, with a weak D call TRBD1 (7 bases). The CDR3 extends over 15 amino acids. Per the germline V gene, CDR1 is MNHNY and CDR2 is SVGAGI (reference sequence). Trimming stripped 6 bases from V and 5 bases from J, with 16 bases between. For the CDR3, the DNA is TGTGCCAGCAGGGACGCCAGGGGGGTAACCGGGGAGCTGTTTTTT. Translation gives CASRDARGVTGELFF.

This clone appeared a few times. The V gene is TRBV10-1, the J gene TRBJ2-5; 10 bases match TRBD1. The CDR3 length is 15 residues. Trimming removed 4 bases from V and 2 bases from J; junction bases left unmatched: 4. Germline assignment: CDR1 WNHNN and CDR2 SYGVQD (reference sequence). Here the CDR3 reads CASSGDRGYQETQYF. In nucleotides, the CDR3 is TGCGCCAGCAGTGGGGACAGGGGTTATCAAGAGACCCAGTACTTC.

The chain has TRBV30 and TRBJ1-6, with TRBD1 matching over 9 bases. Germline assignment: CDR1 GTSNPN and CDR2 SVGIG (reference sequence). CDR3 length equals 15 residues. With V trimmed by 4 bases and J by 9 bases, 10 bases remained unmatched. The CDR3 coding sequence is TGTGCCTGGATAACGGGACAGGGTGTAGGTTCACCCCTCCACTTT. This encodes CAWITGQGVGSPLHF.

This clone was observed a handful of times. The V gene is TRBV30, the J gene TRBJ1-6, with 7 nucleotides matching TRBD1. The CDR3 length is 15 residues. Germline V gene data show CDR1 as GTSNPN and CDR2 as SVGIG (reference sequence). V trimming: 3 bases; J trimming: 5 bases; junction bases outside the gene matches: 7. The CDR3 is CAWRYPGTDNSPLHF. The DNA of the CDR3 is TGTGCCTGGAGATATCCCGGGACAGATAATTCACCCCTCCACTTT.

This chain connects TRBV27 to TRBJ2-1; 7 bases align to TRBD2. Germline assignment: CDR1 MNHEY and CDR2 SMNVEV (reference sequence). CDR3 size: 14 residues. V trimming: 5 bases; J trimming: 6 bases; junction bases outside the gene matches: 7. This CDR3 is CASSGGRVGNEQFF. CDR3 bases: TGTGCCAGCAGTGGCGGGAGAGTAGGCAATGAGCAGTTCTTC.